Listed below are T cell receptor beta chains from one sample, sequenced in a study of blood T cell repertoires in COVID-19. The table came from immunoSEQ multiplex PCR; TCRdb's copy has only in-frame clones and leaves some out. The data contain several thousand clones, 75% to 95% of them singletons. The sequencing input was peripheral blood. These receptors all come from a woman aged 45-60 years with active COVID-19. The CDR3 runs from the conserved cysteine through the conserved F or W. Fields, in order: clone size, D gene, V gene, J gene, CDR3 DNA, CDR3 protein. The D gene is left open where the match is weak. Expanded clones are given a class, and other clones once, few, many or no size at all.

clone size: .
D gene: TRBD1
V gene: TRBV5-1
J gene: TRBJ1-1
CDR3 DNA: TGCGCCAGCAGCCCAGGGACAGGGGGGACTGAAGCTTTCTTT
CDR3 protein: CASSPGTGGTEAFF

clone size: once
D gene: TRBD2
V gene: TRBV13
J gene: TRBJ2-1
CDR3 DNA: TGTGCCAGCAGCTTACCTACTCTAGCGGGAGGGTCCTATGAGCAGTTCTTC
CDR3 protein: CASSLPTLAGGSYEQFF

clone size: .
D gene: .
V gene: TRBV28
J gene: TRBJ2-7
CDR3 DNA: TGTGCCAGTAGAGAACAGGGTTACGAGCAGTACTTC
CDR3 protein: CASREQGYEQYF

clone size: .
D gene: .
V gene: TRBV2
J gene: TRBJ1-4
CDR3 DNA: TGTGCCAGCAGTGGATCAGCTAATGAAAAACTGTTTTTT
CDR3 protein: CASSGSANEKLFF

clone size: .
D gene: TRBD1
V gene: TRBV19
J gene: TRBJ2-2
CDR3 DNA: TGTGCCGCCCGACAGGGACCGAACACCGGGGAGCTGTTTTTT
CDR3 protein: CAARQGPNTGELFF

clone size: once
D gene: TRBD2
V gene: TRBV3-1/TRBV3-2
J gene: TRBJ2-1
CDR3 DNA: TGTGCCAGCAGCCAAGGGGGACTAGCGGGAGTGAATGAGCAGTTCTTC
CDR3 protein: CASSQGGLAGVNEQFF

clone size: once
D gene: TRBD2
V gene: TRBV9
J gene: TRBJ2-1
CDR3 DNA: TGTGCCAGCAGCGCCCCCCGAGCGGGAGGGCCCTACAATGAGCAGTTCTTC
CDR3 protein: CASSAPRAGGPYNEQFF

clone size: .
D gene: .
V gene: TRBV5-1
J gene: TRBJ2-1
CDR3 DNA: TGCGCCAGCAGCTTTGGAGGTGAGCAGTTCTTC
CDR3 protein: CASSFGGEQFF

clone size: .
D gene: .
V gene: TRBV10-3
J gene: TRBJ2-6
CDR3 DNA: TGTGCCATCAGTCCGACTCCTGCTAGCTCTGGGGCCAACGTCCTGACTTTC
CDR3 protein: CAISPTPASSGANVLTF

clone size: once
D gene: TRBD1
V gene: TRBV7-9
J gene: TRBJ2-7
CDR3 DNA: TGTGCCAGCAGCTTAGTTGGAAGTGGACAGGGCTACGAGCAGTACTTC
CDR3 protein: CASSLVGSGQGYEQYF

clone size: .
D gene: .
V gene: TRBV3-1/TRBV3-2
J gene: TRBJ2-1
CDR3 DNA: TGTGCCAGCAGCCAAGCGGGAGCCTCCTACAATGAGCAGTTCTTC
CDR3 protein: CASSQAGASYNEQFF

clone size: .
D gene: TRBD1
V gene: TRBV4-1
J gene: TRBJ2-7
CDR3 DNA: TGCGCCAGCAGCTTCGGGACAGGAGACTACGAGCAGTACTTC
CDR3 protein: CASSFGTGDYEQYF

clone size: once
D gene: TRBD1
V gene: TRBV4-1
J gene: TRBJ1-3
CDR3 DNA: TGCGCCAGCAGCCAAAGGACAGGGGTGATCTCTGGAAACACCATATATTTT
CDR3 protein: CASSQRTGVISGNTIYF

clone size: .
D gene: TRBD2
V gene: TRBV27
J gene: TRBJ2-5
CDR3 DNA: TGTGCCAGCAGTGAACGACTAGCGGAATTTGAAGAGACCCAGTACTTC
CDR3 protein: CASSERLAEFEETQYF

clone size: .
D gene: .
V gene: TRBV3-1/TRBV3-2
J gene: TRBJ2-3
CDR3 DNA: TGTGCCAGCAGCTCAGGCGTCATGCAAGATACGCAGTATTTT
CDR3 protein: CASSSGVMQDTQYF

clone size: .
D gene: TRBD1
V gene: TRBV24-1
J gene: TRBJ1-1
CDR3 DNA: TGTGCCACCAGTCCCGGGACAGGGTTCAACACTGAAGCTTTCTTT
CDR3 protein: CATSPGTGFNTEAFF

clone size: .
D gene: .
V gene: TRBV18
J gene: TRBJ2-5
CDR3 DNA: TGTGCCAGCTCACCAAGGGAGGCGAAGACCCAGTACTTC
CDR3 protein: CASSPREAKTQYF

clone size: .
D gene: .
V gene: TRBV6-4
J gene: TRBJ1-1
CDR3 DNA: TGTGCCAGCAGTGAGACAGGCGACACTGAAGCTTTCTTT
CDR3 protein: CASSETGDTEAFF

clone size: .
D gene: .
V gene: TRBV2
J gene: TRBJ2-7
CDR3 DNA: TGTGCCAGCAGTGGCGGGCAGGTCAACTCCTACGAGCAGTACTTC
CDR3 protein: CASSGGQVNSYEQYF

clone size: .
D gene: .
V gene: TRBV9
J gene: TRBJ2-1
CDR3 DNA: TGTGCCAGCAGCGTAGCTACGACAGCCAATGAGCAGTTCTTC
CDR3 protein: CASSVATTANEQFF

clone size: .
D gene: TRBD1
V gene: TRBV28
J gene: TRBJ1-1
CDR3 DNA: TGTGCCAGCAGTTTAGACTTTGGGACAGGGGACACTGAAGCTTTCTTT
CDR3 protein: CASSLDFGTGDTEAFF

clone size: once
D gene: TRBD2
V gene: TRBV19
J gene: TRBJ2-5
CDR3 DNA: TGTGCCAGTAGTATCCCGGCTAGCGGGATAGCGGAGACCCAGTACTTC
CDR3 protein: CASSIPASGIAETQYF

clone size: .
D gene: .
V gene: TRBV24-1
J gene: TRBJ2-3
CDR3 DNA: TGTGCCACCAGGCAAACTAGCACAGATACGCAGTATTTT
CDR3 protein: CATRQTSTDTQYF

clone size: .
D gene: .
V gene: TRBV28
J gene: TRBJ2-2
CDR3 DNA: TGTGCCAGCAGTACCCCCGGGAGAGTATGGGGGGGGGAGCTGTTTTTT
CDR3 protein: CASSTPGRVWGGELFF